This record covers a single T cell receptor beta chain. The sample is drawn from a study of blood T cell repertoires in COVID-19. Method: immunoSEQ multiplex PCR; TCRdb's copy keeps in-frame clones and lacks some. The sample shows about 80,000 clones, around 88% of them seen only once. Trimming removed 2 bases at V and 2 bases at J, with 16 bases between. The CDR3 contains 18 residues. Germline V CDR1 and CDR2: SGHTA, FQGTGA. The sequence was collected from a woman of 80 years or more with acute or convalescent COVID-19. The sample was peripheral blood. The genes are TRBV7-3 and TRBJ2-6, with D perhaps TRBD1 (5 bases). Here the CDR3 reads CASSLWAGKGTGANVLTF. In nucleotides, the CDR3 is TGTGCCAGCAGCTTATGGGCAGGGAAGGGCACTGGGGCCAACGTCCTGACTTTC.